The 29 T cell receptor beta chains reported below all come from one sample, sequenced in a study of blood T cell repertoires in COVID-19. Only in-frame clones appear in the TCRdb table, and some are missing; sequencing was by immunoSEQ multiplex PCR. In the table there are about 190,000 clones, 70% to 80% of which are singletons. Sequenced input: peripheral blood. The source is a woman in her 50s with acute or convalescent COVID-19.

The CDR3 spells CASSWGTAANYGYTF. Written as DNA, the CDR3 is TGTGCCAGCAGTTGGGGGACAGCAGCTAACTATGGCTACACCTTC. The rearrangement uses TRBV6-5 and TRBJ1-2, with 7 bases matching TRBD1. J was trimmed by 0 bases and V by 4 bases; bases with no gene match: 5. Looked up from germline, CDR1 is MNHEY and CDR2 is SVGAGI. The CDR3 is 15 residues long.

This clone has ten or more counts. The chain combines TRBV30 with TRBJ2-1; the D is unclear. The germline V gene has CDR1 GTSNPN and CDR2 SVGIG (reference sequence). The length of the CDR3 is 15 residues. V was pared by 0 bases and J by 2 bases, with 11 bases between. The CDR3: CAWSVRGGAYNEQFF. The CDR3 bases are TGTGCCTGGAGTGTGCGTGGCGGTGCCTACAATGAGCAGTTCTTC.

The chain employs TRBV29-1 and TRBJ2-7, with 8 positions matching TRBD1. Unmatched junction bases numbered 11, after V lost 4 bases and J lost 3 bases. This CDR3 spans 15 amino acids. Germline CDR1 SQVTM, CDR2 ANQGSEA. The CDR3 loop reads CSVGSPGQAFYEQYF. In DNA form, the CDR3 reads TGCAGCGTTGGGTCGCCGGGACAGGCTTTCTACGAGCAGTACTTC.

This chain joins TRBV10-3 and TRBJ1-2, with D perhaps TRBD1 (6 bases). Germline V gene lookup returns CDR1 ENHRY and CDR2 SYGVKD. Deletions cut 2 bases from V and 2 bases from J, with 12 bases between. This CDR3 contains 15 residues. For the CDR3, the DNA is TGTGCCATCAGTGAGCGGGACACACCAAACTATGGCTACACCTTC. Its translation is CAISERDTPNYGYTF.

This sequence joins TRBV9 and TRBJ1-1; tentative D call: TRBD1 (5 bases). V was shortened by 0 bases and J by 1 base, with 10 bases between the two germline ends. The CDR3 sequence is 15 residues long. Germline-derived CDR1 and CDR2 are SGDLS and YYNGEE. Written as DNA, the CDR3 is TGTGCCAGCAGCGTAGAAGGACACGGGAACACTGAAGCTTTCTTT. Amino acids: CASSVEGHGNTEAFF.

V gene TRBV24-1 combines with J gene TRBJ2-2; maybe TRBD1 (5 bases). Per the germline V gene, CDR1 is KGHDR and CDR2 is SFDVKD. The CDR3 covers 16 residues. Trimming stripped 1 base from V and 2 bases from J, with 10 bases between. The DNA for the CDR3 is TGTGCCACCAGTGATTTCAGGGTAAGTAACACCGGGGAGCTGTTTTTT. Encoded protein: CATSDFRVSNTGELFF.

DNA for the CDR3: TGTGCCAGCAGCGGACAGGCCCATCAGCCCCAGCATTTT. The encoded protein is CASSGQAHQPQHF. The chain joins TRBV6-5 to TRBJ1-5; TRBD1 aligns across 7 bases. The V segment lost 6 bases and the J segment 5 bases; nucleotides outside the gene matches: 4. Looked up from germline, CDR1 is MNHEY and CDR2 is SVGAGI. The CDR3 extends over 13 amino acids.

The V and J genes are TRBV6-5 and TRBJ2-3, with a tentative D call TRBD2 (5 bases). The V gene's germline CDR1 is MNHEY and CDR2 SVGAGI. Deletions cut 2 bases from V and 3 bases from J, with 12 bases between. The CDR3 is made up of 15 amino acids. Written as DNA, the CDR3 is TGTGCCAGCAGTTACAGTGGCGGAGGTACAGATACGCAGTATTTT. Protein: CASSYSGGGTDTQYF.

This rearrangement joins TRBV14 to TRBJ1-2, with 10 nucleotides matching TRBD1. From germline, CDR1 is SGHDN and CDR2 FVKESK. This CDR3 is built from 15 residues. V trimming: 1 base; J trimming: 4 bases; junction bases outside the gene matches: 3. The CDR3, as DNA: TGTGCCAGCAGCCAAGGGGACAGGGGCCTCTATGGCTACACCTTC. This codes for CASSQGDRGLYGYTF.

V is TRBV6-5 and J is TRBJ1-4; 7 positions agree with TRBD1. From germline, CDR1 is MNHEY and CDR2 SVGAGI. The trim removed 6 bases at V and 11 bases at J, leaving 15 bases unmatched. This CDR3 has 15 residues. The CDR3: CASRRQGLQQGKLFF. CDR3 DNA: TGTGCCAGCAGGAGACAGGGTCTCCAGCAGGGGAAACTGTTTTTT.

The CDR3 coding sequence is TGTGCCAGTAGTCCCCAGCGGAGGGTGATTCAGTACTTC. Protein sequence: CASSPQRRVIQYF. This chain links TRBV19 with TRBJ2-4, with D perhaps matching TRBD2 (6 bases). The CDR3 runs to 13 residues. Trimming stripped 5 bases from V and 10 bases from J, with 15 bases between. Germline V gene sequence: CDR1 LNHDA, CDR2 SQIVND (reference sequence).

This chain links TRBV25-1 with TRBJ1-2, with D perhaps matching TRBD1 (6 bases). The V and J ends lost 6 bases and 3 bases respectively, with 14 bases between them. Germline V CDR1 and CDR2: MGHDK, SYGVNS. CDR3 length: 14 amino acids. The DNA for the CDR3 is TGTGCCAGCAGGGACAGTGGGGTCTACTATGGCTACACCTTC. Translation: CASRDSGVYYGYTF.

The chain links TRBV10-3 to TRBJ1-6, with a weak D call TRBD1 (6 bases). Per the germline V gene, CDR1 is ENHRY and CDR2 is SYGVKD. This CDR3 is 13 amino acids long. Trimming stripped 3 bases from V and 10 bases from J, with 10 bases between. CDR3: CAISETGKSPLHF. CDR3 bases: TGTGCCATCAGTGAAACAGGGAAGTCACCCCTCCACTTT.

V gene TRBV28 combines with J gene TRBJ1-2; no reliable D call. The CDR3 loop spans 14 amino acids. Germline CDR1 reads MDHEN; CDR2 reads SYDVKM. Trimming took 7 bases from V and 1 from J, leaving 13 bases between them. The CDR3 DNA is TGTGCCAGCACCTCTGGGCGGGTTAACTATGGCTACACCTTC. Translation: CASTSGRVNYGYTF.

V is TRBV2 and J is TRBJ2-7; tentatively, D is TRBD2 (6 bases). Germline V gene lookup returns CDR1 SNHLY and CDR2 FYNNEI. The CDR3 is made up of 13 amino acids. Trimming shortened V by 7 bases and J by 2 bases, and 12 bases separated the two germline ends. CDR3 protein: CASNPDYTYEQYF. CDR3 DNA: TGTGCCAGCAACCCGGACTACACCTACGAGCAGTACTTC.

The chain recombines TRBV20-1 with TRBJ1-1, with 8 bases lining up with TRBD1. The germline V gene has CDR1 DFQATT and CDR2 SNEGSKA (reference sequence). The junction had 6 bases not matched to a gene; V was cut back by 3 bases and J by 3 bases. This CDR3 has 14 residues. The CDR3, as DNA: TGCAGTGCTAGTGGGGGACAGGCATACACTGAAGCTTTCTTT. Translation: CSASGGQAYTEAFF.

This chain uses TRBV29-1 with TRBJ2-1; 10 bases agree with TRBD1. The CDR3 runs to 13 residues. After removal of 3 bases from V and 5 bases from J, the junction contained 1 base not matched to a gene. Germline CDR1 is SQVTM and CDR2 is ANQGSEA. The CDR3: CSVEGTGDNEQFF. CDR3 sequence (DNA): TGCAGCGTTGAGGGGACAGGGGACAATGAGCAGTTCTTC.

The chain links TRBV14 to TRBJ2-7; TRBD1 aligns across 7 bases. The trim removed 4 bases at V and 0 bases at J, leaving 6 bases unmatched. This CDR3 comprises 15 residues. Germline lookup yields CDR1 SGHDN and CDR2 FVKESK. The CDR3 loop is CASSRDRVSSYEQYF. The CDR3 nucleotides read TGTGCCAGCAGCCGAGACAGGGTTTCCTCCTACGAGCAGTACTTC.

The chain recombines TRBV19 with TRBJ1-3, with D hard to call. The CDR3 is made up of 14 amino acids. Trimming left V 3 bases short and J 0 bases short, with 6 bases between. The germline gives CDR1 LNHDA, CDR2 SQIVND (reference sequence). As DNA, the CDR3 is TGTGCCAGTAGTATGGCCCGCTCTGGAAACACCATATATTTT. This gives the protein CASSMARSGNTIYF.

The chain uses TRBV24-1 and TRBJ2-1, with 7 bases aligning to TRBD2. CDR3 length equals 14 residues. V shed 5 bases, J shed 0 bases, and the junction held 0 bases outside the gene matches. Per germline, CDR1 KGHDR and CDR2 SFDVKD. CDR3 coding DNA: TGTGCCACCAGTGGGGGGGGCTCCTACAATGAGCAGTTCTTC. It codes for CATSGGGSYNEQFF.

V gene TRBV6-5 combines with J gene TRBJ2-1, with 7 bases aligning to TRBD1. The germline CDR1 and CDR2 sequences are MNHEY and SVGAGI. V was clipped by 6 bases and J by 2 bases; unmatched bases: 7. The CDR3 sequence is 15 residues long. The CDR3 is CASSLQGEPYNEQFF. CDR3 nucleotides: TGTGCCAGCAGCCTTCAGGGGGAGCCCTACAATGAGCAGTTCTTC.

CDR3 nucleotides: TGTGCCAGCAGTTACTTGAACCGCCCGGGACTAGGCTACGAGCAGTACTTC. Its translation is CASSYLNRPGLGYEQYF. The chain carries TRBV6-7 and TRBJ2-7, with 8 bases matching TRBD2. TRBV6-7 is an open reading frame whose function is uncertain. Losses at the gene ends were 1 base for V and 3 bases for J; bases not matched to a gene: 11. CDR3 length: 17 amino acids.

This chain links TRBV3-1 (or the pseudogene TRBV3-2) with TRBJ1-4; tentative D call: TRBD1 (6 bases). V was pared by 4 bases and J by 7 bases, with 7 bases between. The CDR3 sequence is 12 residues long. In germline, CDR1 is LGHDT, CDR2 YNNKEL (reference sequence). The CDR3 region has the DNA TGTGCCAGCAGCCGGGGGCGTGAAAAACTGTTTTTT. Amino acids: CASSRGREKLFF.

The CDR3 DNA reads TGTGCCAGCAGCTGGGACAGAACTACTCAGCCCCAGCATTTT. Residues: CASSWDRTTQPQHF. The V gene is TRBV6-2 or TRBV6-3, the J gene TRBJ1-5; the match to TRBD1 covers 7 bases. V shed 6 bases and J 6 bases; nucleotides not matched to a gene: 8. This CDR3 has 14 amino acids. Germline loops: CDR1 MNHEY, CDR2 SVGEGT.

This clone has more than one count but fewer than ten. The chain has TRBV19 and TRBJ1-3, with 10 bases fitting TRBD1. Germline loops: CDR1 LNHDA, CDR2 SQIVND (reference sequence). The junction had 7 bases not matched to a gene; V was cut back by 7 bases and J by 4 bases. The CDR3 totals 15 residues. CDR3: CASTRDRGSGNTIYF. In nucleotides, the CDR3 is TGTGCCAGTACTCGGGACAGGGGTTCCGGAAACACCATATATTTT. Together with reference TRBV19 and TRBJ1-3, the CDR3 gives the full variable domain: DGGITQSPKYLFRKEGQNVTLSCEQNLNHDAMYWYRQDPGQGLRLIYYSQIVNDFQKGDIAEGYSVSREKKESFPLTVTSAQKNPTAFYLCASTRDRGSGNTIYFGEGSWLTVV.

The rearrangement links TRBV6-1 to TRBJ1-6, with no clear D. V lost 3 bases, J lost 0 bases, and 6 bases lay in between. The length of the CDR3 is 15 residues. CDR1 and CDR2 (germline): MNHNS, SASEGT. The CDR3 region is CASSDRSSYNSPLHF. The CDR3 nucleotides are TGTGCCAGCAGTGACCGGAGCTCCTATAATTCACCCCTCCACTTT.

The chain employs TRBV28 and TRBJ1-5, with a tentative D call TRBD1 (6 bases). This CDR3 is built from 13 residues. Trimming left V 2 bases short and J 5 bases short, with 7 bases between. CDR1 is MDHEN, CDR2 SYDVKM, per germline. In DNA, the CDR3 is TGTGCCAGCAGTTTAACAGGGCATCAGCCCCAGCATTTT. This gives the protein CASSLTGHQPQHF.

The chain uses TRBV7-9 and TRBJ2-7, with TRBD2 as a possible D gene (5 bases). The CDR3 loop spans 15 amino acids. V lost 3 bases and J 4 bases, leaving 16 bases between the germline ends. Germline V CDR1 and CDR2: SEHNR, FQNEAQ (reference sequence). As DNA, the CDR3 is TGTGCCAGCAGCTTTTCGGTGGGAGTAGGGTACGAGCAGTACTTC. The encoded protein is CASSFSVGVGYEQYF.

This clone was recorded only once. The CDR3 nucleotides read TGTGCCAGCAGTTTTGACTCGCGAGGGGAGCTGTTTTTT. It specifies CASSFDSRGELFF. The chain employs TRBV28 and TRBJ2-2; no clear D. Germline loops: CDR1 MDHEN, CDR2 SYDVKM. The length of the CDR3 is 13 residues. Trimming stripped 3 bases from V and 8 bases from J, with 10 bases between.